This T cell receptor (beta chain) was profiled in a study of blood T cell repertoires in COVID-19. Background on the study: From the United States, Italy and Spain came samples of acute and convalescent COVID-19.

The assay was immunoSEQ multiplex PCR, and TCRdb's table has in-frame clones only and misses some. The sample has 140,000 to 150,000 clones, around 85% seen once; the top ten hold about 8%. Germline loops: CDR1 MNHNS, CDR2 SASEGT. The CDR3 is 15 residues long. Deletions cut 1 base from V and 5 bases from J, with 12 bases between. What was sequenced was peripheral blood. The chain carries TRBV6-1 and TRBJ1-5; D unclear. The TCR sequence derives from a woman in her fifties or sixties with COVID-19, enrolled during active disease. The CDR3, as DNA: TGTGCCAGCAGTGAAGACCACTGGGGAGATCAGCCCCAGCATTTT. Translated: CASSEDHWGDQPQHF.